This T cell receptor (beta chain) was recovered during a study of Tregs in tolerant kidney transplant recipients. This CDR3 has 15 residues. Per the germline V gene, CDR1 is DFQATT and CDR2 is SNEGSKA (reference sequence). About this clone: What it binds is unknown. The read ends 3 residues before the CDR3 terminus; that terminus is restored from the germline J gene.

Recipients received nonmyeloablative bone marrow transplants from related graft donors, with transient mixed chimerism. Unstimulated regulatory T cells (CD4+CD25+CD127-), CD4+CD25- non-regulatory cells, CD4 and CD8 cells were FACS-sorted from thawed PBMCs. The repertoire was sequenced with immunoSEQ multiplex PCR; TCRdb's copy has only in-frame clones and lacks some. The table gives around 13,000 clones; the top ten clones make up 27% of it. Overall study findings and caveats: Tregs expanded with activated donor B cells seemed most donor-specific. Findings come from small patient numbers and require larger validation. Antigen-driven expansion was suggested because donor-specific Tregs expanded more than all Tregs in tolerant patients.

The sequences come from CD8+ T cells from blood (PBMCs), collected 6 months after the transplant. The chain links TRBV20-1 to TRBJ2-3, with TRBD2 identical over 9 bases. This clonotype originated in a human patient who received a combined kidney and bone marrow transplant. Some T cells may be transferred from the graft donor. The CDR3 spells CSARDLTSGPETQYF. CDR3 DNA (partial): TGCAGTGCTAGAGATCTAACTAGCGGGCCGGAGACG.